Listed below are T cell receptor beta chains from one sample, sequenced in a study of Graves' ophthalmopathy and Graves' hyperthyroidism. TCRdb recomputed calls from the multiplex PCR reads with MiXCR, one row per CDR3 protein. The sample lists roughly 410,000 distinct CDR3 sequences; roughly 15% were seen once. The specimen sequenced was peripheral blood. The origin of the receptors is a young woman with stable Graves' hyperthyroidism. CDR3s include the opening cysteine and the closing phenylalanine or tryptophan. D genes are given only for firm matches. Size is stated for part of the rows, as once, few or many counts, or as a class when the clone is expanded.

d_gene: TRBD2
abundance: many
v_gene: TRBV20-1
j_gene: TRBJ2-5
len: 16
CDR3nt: TGCAGTGCTAGAGGACTAGCGCCGTCTCAGCAAGAGACCCAGTACTTC
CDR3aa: CSARGLAPSQQETQYF

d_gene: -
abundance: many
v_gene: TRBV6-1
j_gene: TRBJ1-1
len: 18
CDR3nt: TGTGCCAGCAGTGAAAGGGGAGACAGGTTCTCTCGGGACACTGAAGCTTTCTTT
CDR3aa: CASSERGDRFSRDTEAFF

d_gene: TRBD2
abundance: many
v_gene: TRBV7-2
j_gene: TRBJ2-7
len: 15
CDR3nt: TGTGCCAGCAGCACCACTAGCGGGGGGCCTTGGGAGCAGTACTTC
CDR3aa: CASSTTSGGPWEQYF

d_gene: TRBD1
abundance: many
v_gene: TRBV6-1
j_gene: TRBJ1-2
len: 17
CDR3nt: TGTGCCAGCAGTGGTGGGGGACAGGGGGCCGGATCGGAGGGCTACACCTTC
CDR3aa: CASSGGGQGAGSEGYTF

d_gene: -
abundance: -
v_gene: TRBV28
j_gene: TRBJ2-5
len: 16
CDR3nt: TGTGCCAGCAGTTCCAATACAGATGGGGCCGGGGAGACCCAGTACTTC
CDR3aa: CASSSNTDGAGETQYF

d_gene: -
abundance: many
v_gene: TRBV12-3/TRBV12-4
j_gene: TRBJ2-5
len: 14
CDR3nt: TGTGCCAGCAGTTTGCCCCCTAGCGCAGAGACCCAGTACTTC
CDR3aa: CASSLPPSAETQYF

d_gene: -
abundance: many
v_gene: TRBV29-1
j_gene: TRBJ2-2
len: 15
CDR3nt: TGCAGCGTGTTAAAGGGATCTGCGAGATCCGGGGAGCTGTTTTTT
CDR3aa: CSVLKGSARSGELFF

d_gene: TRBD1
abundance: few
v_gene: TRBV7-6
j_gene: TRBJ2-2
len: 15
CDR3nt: TGTGCCAGCAGCCCGACAGGGGAGTTCACCGGGGAGCTGTTTTTT
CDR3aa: CASSPTGEFTGELFF

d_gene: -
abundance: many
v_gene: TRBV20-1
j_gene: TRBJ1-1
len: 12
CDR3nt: TGCAGTGCTAGCCATACGGACACTGAAGCTTTCTTT
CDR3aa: CSASHTDTEAFF

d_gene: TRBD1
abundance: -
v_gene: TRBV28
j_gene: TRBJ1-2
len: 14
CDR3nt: TGTGCCAGCAGTCCGGGACAGACTCACTATGGCTACACCTTC
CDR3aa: CASSPGQTHYGYTF

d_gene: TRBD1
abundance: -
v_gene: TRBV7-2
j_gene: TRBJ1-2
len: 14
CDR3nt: TGTGCCAGCAGCTGGAGACAGGGAAGCTCTGGCTACACCTTC
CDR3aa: CASSWRQGSSGYTF